This entry lists 27 T cell receptor beta chains sequenced from one sample in a study of cytomegalovirus exposure and HLA in healthy donors. It was with 60 Vbeta and 13 Jbeta primers that the PCR ran. Sequenced by immunoSEQ multiplex PCR; TCRdb stores in-frame clones only, minus some. Its table lists approximately 190,000 clones. Material: PBMCs. The receptors were gathered from a boy younger than 18 in good health and CMV-seronegative.

The chain couples TRBV5-6 to TRBJ2-2, with a possible D match to TRBD2 (6 bases). This CDR3 region has 15 residues. V was clipped by 7 bases and J by 3 bases, with 16 bases between them. Per germline, CDR1 SGHDT and CDR2 YYEEEE. The CDR3 loop is CASGRAGYDTGELFF. Here the CDR3 DNA reads TGTGCCAGCGGACGGGCGGGATATGACACCGGGGAGCTGTTTTTT.

For the CDR3, the DNA is TGTGCCAGCAGCTCCCCGGGACACCAAAAGAGAGAGCAGTTCTTC. Translated, it gives CASSSPGHQKREQFF. V gene TRBV7-2 combines with J gene TRBJ2-1, with D perhaps TRBD1 (6 bases). This CDR3 is built from 15 residues. V lost 4 bases to trimming and J lost 10 bases, with 20 bases between them. The V gene's germline CDR1 is SGHTA and CDR2 FQGNSA.

The chain recombines TRBV27 with TRBJ1-2; 9 bases are a match to TRBD1. This CDR3 is 19 amino acids long. Losses at the gene ends were 2 bases for V and 9 bases for J; bases not matched to a gene: 22. Germline V gene lookup returns CDR1 MNHEY and CDR2 SMNVEV (reference sequence). This chain's CDR3 is CASSLIIGTGSLGPDSYTF. DNA of the CDR3: TGTGCCAGCAGTTTAATCATCGGGACAGGGTCCTTAGGACCAGATAGCTACACCTTC.

V usage is TRBV6-6 and J usage is TRBJ1-2; possible D gene TRBD1, 5 bases. Trimming shortened V by 7 bases and J by 4 bases, and 13 bases separated the two germline ends. The germline CDR1 and CDR2 sequences are MNHNY and SVGAGI (reference sequence). CDR3 length: 13 residues. The CDR3 DNA is TGTGCCAGCACTGGGACTTTGGTCTATGGCTACACCTTC. Translating it yields CASTGTLVYGYTF.

The chain carries TRBV29-1 and TRBJ1-2; TRBD1 matches at 7 bases. Germline loops: CDR1 SQVTM, CDR2 ANQGSEA. Trimming took 7 bases from V and 6 from J; bases not matched to a gene: 14. The CDR3 has 14 residues. This CDR3 is CSADDRENYDGYTF. CDR3 sequence (DNA): TGCAGCGCCGACGACAGGGAGAACTATGATGGCTACACCTTC.

DNA of the CDR3: TGTGCCAGCAGTCTTAGGCAGGGATTCGAGCAGTACTTC. Translated: CASSLRQGFEQYF. The rearrangement uses TRBV6-5 and TRBJ2-5; TRBD1 is a possible D gene (5 bases). The better agreement between TRBJ2-7 and the DNA end casts doubt on the J call. The germline gives CDR1 MNHEY, CDR2 SVGAGI. This CDR3 region has 13 residues.

The chain couples TRBV7-9 to TRBJ2-5, with TRBD2 identical over 8 bases. The DNA end is more similar to TRBJ2-7, so the J call may be wrong. CDR1 is SEHNR and CDR2 is FQNEAQ in the germline V gene (reference sequence). The CDR3 totals 16 residues. CDR3 sequence (DNA): TGTGCCAGCAGCTTGGGCCCGGGAGGGAACTCCTACGAGCAGTACTTC. Residues: CASSLGPGGNSYEQYF.

The rearrangement links TRBV9 to TRBJ1-1, with 8 bases aligning to TRBD1. V shed 3 bases and J 1 base; nucleotides not matched to a gene: 5. Looked up from germline, CDR1 is SGDLS and CDR2 is YYNGEE. This CDR3 is 15 amino acids long. CDR3 nucleotides: TGTGCCAGCAGCGCTCGACAGGGGCCGAACACTGAAGCTTTCTTT. It codes for CASSARQGPNTEAFF.

The V call is TRBV9, the J call TRBJ1-1; 8 bases fit TRBD1. The CDR3 has 14 residues. The V segment lost 4 bases and the J segment 2 bases; nucleotides outside the gene matches: 4. CDR1 is SGDLS and CDR2 is YYNGEE in the germline V gene. The chain's CDR3 is CASSPGQGNTEAFF. The CDR3 coding sequence is TGTGCCAGCAGCCCCGGACAGGGCAACACTGAAGCTTTCTTT.

The CDR3 coding sequence is TGTGCCAGCTCACCACCGGGGGCGATGAAGACCCAGTACTTC. It yields the protein CASSPPGAMKTQYF. The gene calls are TRBV18 and TRBJ2-5; weak D call: TRBD1 (6 bases). CDR1 and CDR2 (germline): KGHSH, LQKENI. V dropped 0 bases and J dropped 6 bases, with 11 bases sitting between them. The CDR3 is 14 amino acids.

The chain employs TRBV28 and TRBJ1-2, with a weak D call TRBD1 (6 bases). The V gene's germline CDR1 is MDHEN and CDR2 SYDVKM. The CDR3 is made up of 16 amino acids. Trimming removed 6 bases at V and 0 bases at J, with 17 bases between. CDR3 sequence: CASSPAGARPNYGYTF. CDR3 sequence (DNA): TGTGCCAGCAGCCCCGCGGGGGCGAGACCTAACTATGGCTACACCTTC.

The J gene is TRBJ1-2, the V gene TRBV29-1, with 12 bases lining up with TRBD1. Germline assignment: CDR1 SQVTM and CDR2 ANQGSEA. With 4 bases clipped from V and 9 bases from J, the junction kept 12 bases outside the gene matches. This CDR3 spans 15 amino acids. The CDR3 bases are TGCAGCGTTGGGGGACAGGGGGCGCGCCCTTGGAGCTACACCTTC. It specifies CSVGGQGARPWSYTF.

V is TRBV19 and J is TRBJ1-1, with D perhaps matching TRBD1 (5 bases). This CDR3 has 15 amino acids. Per the germline V gene, CDR1 is LNHDA and CDR2 is SQIVND (reference sequence). Trimming removed 5 bases at V and 4 bases at J, with 17 bases between. CDR3 bases: TGTGCCAGTAGTCCAGACCCTGACAGTCTCACTGAAGCTTTCTTT. Translated, it gives CASSPDPDSLTEAFF.

The chain is built from TRBV7-8 and TRBJ2-1, with 7 bases aligning to TRBD2. The CDR3 runs to 20 residues. Losses at the gene ends were 0 bases for V and 6 bases for J; bases not matched to a gene: 20. The germline gives CDR1 SGHVS, CDR2 FQNEAQ. For the CDR3, the DNA is TGTGCCAGCAGCTTAGCGCATTATAAATTACGGGGGATAGCGGGCAATGAGCAGTTCTTC. Amino acid sequence: CASSLAHYKLRGIAGNEQFF.

CDR3 bases: TGTGCCAGCAGCTCGACCCCAGGGGTGCACGAGCAGTACTTC. It encodes CASSSTPGVHEQYF. The chain employs TRBV7-9 and TRBJ2-7, with D possibly matching TRBD1 (6 bases). This CDR3 region has 14 residues. The germline V and J ends were trimmed by 4 bases and 5 bases, with 15 bases remaining between them. Germline CDR1 reads SEHNR; CDR2 reads FQNEAQ (reference sequence).

With regard to this clone: The junction departs from the called germline gene at one end, perhaps through a read error. The chain's CDR3 is CASSYSGTGLNSEAFF. The CDR3 bases are TGTGCCAGCAGTTACTCTGGGACAGGACTGAACAGTGAAGCTTTCTTT. The chain combines TRBV6-6 with TRBJ1-1; 8 bases match TRBD1. The V gene's germline CDR1 is MNHNY and CDR2 SVGAGI (reference sequence). The CDR3 contains 16 residues.

CDR3 DNA sequence: TGTGCCGCGACCCCCCACCTCGAGACAGGGCGGGATTCCTACGAGCAGTACTTC. Translation: CAATPHLETGRDSYEQYF. V usage is TRBV2 and J usage is TRBJ2-7, with D perhaps TRBD1 (7 bases). Germline CDR1 is SNHLY and CDR2 is FYNNEI. V lost 11 bases, J lost 1 base, and 30 bases lay in between. The CDR3 has 18 amino acids.

The CDR3 spells CASSGSQLVQDTQYF. In nucleotides, the CDR3 is TGTGCCAGCAGCGGTAGCCAATTGGTCCAAGATACGCAGTATTTT. V usage is TRBV27 and J usage is TRBJ2-3; D gene unclear. The CDR3 is made up of 15 amino acids. V was trimmed by 6 bases and J by 5 bases, leaving 18 bases between them. Germline assignment: CDR1 MNHEY and CDR2 SMNVEV (reference sequence).

The chain recombines TRBV18 with TRBJ1-5; weak D call: TRBD1 (6 bases). There are 15 residues in the CDR3. Trimming cost V 2 bases and J 3 bases, with 11 bases left between them. In germline, CDR1 is KGHSH, CDR2 LQKENI. The CDR3 here is CASSPDNRANQPQHF. The CDR3 DNA is TGTGCCAGCTCACCAGATAACAGGGCCAATCAGCCCCAGCATTTT. The variable domain in full, with the rest retrieved from reference TRBV18 and TRBJ1-5, is NAGVMQNPRHLVRRRGQEARLRCSPMKGHSHVYWYRQLPEEGLKFMVYLQKENIIDESGMPKERFSAEFPKEGPSILRIQQVVRGDSAAYFCASSPDNRANQPQHFGDGTRLSIL.

On this clone: Other DNA sequences in this sample translate to the same CDR3. V usage is TRBV7-8 and J usage is TRBJ1-3; D might be TRBD1 (5 bases). The CDR3 extends over 16 amino acids. Germline V gene data show CDR1 as SGHVS and CDR2 as FQNEAQ. V was pared by 5 bases and J by 0 bases, with 14 bases between. The CDR3 loop reads CASSRADRYSGNTIYF. CDR3 nucleotide sequence: TGTGCCAGCAGCCGTGCAGACAGATACTCTGGAAACACCATATATTTT.

The CDR3 protein is CASSITKQSGTEAFF. The CDR3 DNA is TGTGCCAGTAGTATAACGAAACAGTCGGGGACTGAAGCTTTCTTT. V is TRBV19 and J is TRBJ1-1; D is uncertain. The V and J ends lost 2 bases and 5 bases respectively, with 15 bases between them. This CDR3 contains 15 residues. The germline V gene has CDR1 LNHDA and CDR2 SQIVND (reference sequence).

The chain has TRBV7-9 and TRBJ1-3; D not resolved. CDR3 length: 14 residues. V was pared by 2 bases and J by 4 bases, with 9 bases between. Germline CDR1 reads SEHNR; CDR2 reads FQNEAQ (reference sequence). The CDR3 loop is CASSLSSTGNTIYF. CDR3 in DNA: TGTGCCAGCAGCTTATCCTCGACAGGAAACACCATATATTTT.

The CDR3 loop is CASSLIGTSSYNEQFF. As DNA, the CDR3 is TGTGCCAGCAGCTTGATCGGGACAAGCTCCTACAATGAGCAGTTCTTC. The V call is TRBV5-6, the J call TRBJ2-1; possibly TRBD1 for D (6 bases). The CDR3 spans 16 residues. The V gene's germline CDR1 is SGHDT and CDR2 YYEEEE. The V gene lost 1 base and the J gene lost 0 bases, with 11 bases spanning the gap.

The V and J genes are TRBV19 and TRBJ2-1, with 13 bases matching TRBD2. This CDR3 has 16 amino acids. The V segment lost 7 bases and the J segment 4 bases; nucleotides outside the gene matches: 7. Germline V gene sequence: CDR1 LNHDA, CDR2 SQIVND (reference sequence). CDR3 DNA: TGTGCCAGTACCGTCAGGACTAGCGGGGGTTACAATGAGCAGTTCTTC. It is translated as CASTVRTSGGYNEQFF.

On this clone: The junction shows a germline mismatch at one end, possibly a read error. This chain joins TRBV18 and TRBJ2-3; 7 bases are shared with TRBD1. The CDR3 spans 13 residues. Per germline, CDR1 KGHSH and CDR2 LQKENI. The CDR3 coding sequence is TGTGCCAGCTCACTCGAGGGGGCCTTGCCACCCTTTTTT. Its translation: CASSLEGALPPFF.

This chain links TRBV18 with TRBJ2-7, with 8 nucleotides matching TRBD1. The germline V gene encodes CDR1 KGHSH and CDR2 LQKENI. After removal of 3 bases from V and 5 bases from J, the junction contained 9 bases not matched to a gene. The CDR3 sequence is 15 residues long. CDR3 nucleotide sequence: TGTGCCAGCTCACCCTGGAGGCAGGGGGCGGACGAGCAGTACTTC. Its translation is CASSPWRQGADEQYF.

This chain links TRBV5-6 with TRBJ2-1; 10 bases match TRBD1. Per the germline V gene, CDR1 is SGHDT and CDR2 is YYEEEE. The length of the CDR3 is 15 residues. Trimming removed 5 bases from V and 4 bases from J; junction bases left unmatched: 6. CDR3 amino acids: CASRYDRGPYNEQFF. DNA for the CDR3: TGTGCCAGCAGATACGACAGGGGGCCTTACAATGAGCAGTTCTTC.